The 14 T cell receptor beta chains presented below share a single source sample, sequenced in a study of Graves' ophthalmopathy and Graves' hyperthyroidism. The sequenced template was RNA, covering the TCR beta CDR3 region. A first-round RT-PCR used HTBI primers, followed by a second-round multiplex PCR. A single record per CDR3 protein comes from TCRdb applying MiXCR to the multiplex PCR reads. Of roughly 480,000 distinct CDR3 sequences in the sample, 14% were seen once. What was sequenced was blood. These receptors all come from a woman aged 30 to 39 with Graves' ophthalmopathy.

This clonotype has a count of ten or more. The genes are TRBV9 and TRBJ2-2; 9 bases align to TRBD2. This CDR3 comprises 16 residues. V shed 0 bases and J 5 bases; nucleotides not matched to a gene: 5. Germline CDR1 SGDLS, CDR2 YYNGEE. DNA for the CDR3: TGTGCCAGCAGCGTAGTGGCTAGCGGGGCAACCGGGGAGCTGTTTTTT. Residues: CASSVVASGATGELFF.

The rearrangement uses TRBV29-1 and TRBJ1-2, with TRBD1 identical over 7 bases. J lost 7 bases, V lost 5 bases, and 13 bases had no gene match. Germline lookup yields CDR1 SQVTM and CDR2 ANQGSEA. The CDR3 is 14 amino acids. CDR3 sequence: CSVLKGARSIGYTF. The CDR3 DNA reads TGCAGCGTTCTGAAGGGGGCGAGATCTATTGGCTACACCTTC.

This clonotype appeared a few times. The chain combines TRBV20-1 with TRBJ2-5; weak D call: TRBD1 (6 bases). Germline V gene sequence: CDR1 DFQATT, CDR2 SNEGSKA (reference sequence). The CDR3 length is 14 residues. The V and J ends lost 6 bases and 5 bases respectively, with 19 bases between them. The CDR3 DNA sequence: TGCAGTGCCCCCCGAGGGGGACCAGGGGAGACCCAGTACTTC. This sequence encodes CSAPRGGPGETQYF.

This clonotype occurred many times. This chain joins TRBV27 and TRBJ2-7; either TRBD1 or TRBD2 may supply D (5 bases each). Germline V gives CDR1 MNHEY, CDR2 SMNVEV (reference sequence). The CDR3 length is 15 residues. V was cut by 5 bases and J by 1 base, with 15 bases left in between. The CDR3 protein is CASSHPRGPSYEQYF. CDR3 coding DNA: TGTGCCAGCAGTCACCCCCGGGGCCCTTCCTACGAGCAGTACTTC.

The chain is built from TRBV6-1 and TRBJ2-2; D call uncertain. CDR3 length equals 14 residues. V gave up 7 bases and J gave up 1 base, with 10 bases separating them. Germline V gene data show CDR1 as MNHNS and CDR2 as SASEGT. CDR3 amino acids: CASKNRLNTGELFF. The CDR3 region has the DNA TGTGCCAGCAAAAACCGACTGAACACCGGGGAGCTGTTTTTT.

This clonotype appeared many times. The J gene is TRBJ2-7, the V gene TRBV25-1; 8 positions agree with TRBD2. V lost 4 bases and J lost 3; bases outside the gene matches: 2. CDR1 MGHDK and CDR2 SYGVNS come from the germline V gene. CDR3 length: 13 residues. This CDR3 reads CASSAGGNYEQYF. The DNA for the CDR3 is TGTGCCAGCAGTGCGGGGGGGAACTACGAGCAGTACTTC.

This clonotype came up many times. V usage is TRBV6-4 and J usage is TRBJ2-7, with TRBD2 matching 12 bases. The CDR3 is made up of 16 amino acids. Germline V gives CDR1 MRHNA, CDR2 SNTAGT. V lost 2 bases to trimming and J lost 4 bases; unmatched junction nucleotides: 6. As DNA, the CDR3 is TGTGCCAGCAGTGACCCGCCTAGCGGGGGGGGTTACGAGCAGTACTTC. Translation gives CASSDPPSGGGYEQYF.

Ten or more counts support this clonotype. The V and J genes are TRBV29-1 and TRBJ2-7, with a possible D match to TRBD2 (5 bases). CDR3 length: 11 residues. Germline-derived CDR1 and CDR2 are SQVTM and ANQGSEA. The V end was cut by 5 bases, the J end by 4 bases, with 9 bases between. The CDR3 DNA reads TGCAGCGTTAGGACTCTTTACGAGCAGTACTTC. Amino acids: CSVRTLYEQYF.

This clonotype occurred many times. CDR3: CSVAQQGGYGYTF. In DNA form, the CDR3 reads TGCAGCGTTGCTCAACAGGGCGGCTATGGCTACACCTTC. V and J are TRBV29-1 and TRBJ1-2; possible D gene TRBD1, 6 bases. V was clipped by 4 bases and J by 4 bases, with 13 bases between them. Germline assignment: CDR1 SQVTM and CDR2 ANQGSEA. This CDR3 spans 13 amino acids.

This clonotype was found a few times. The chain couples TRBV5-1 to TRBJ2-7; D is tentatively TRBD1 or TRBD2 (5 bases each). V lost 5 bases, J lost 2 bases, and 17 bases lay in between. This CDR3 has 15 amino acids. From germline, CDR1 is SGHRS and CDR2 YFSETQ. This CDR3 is CASSGTLGTTYEQYF. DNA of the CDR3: TGCGCCAGCAGTGGGACGTTGGGAACTACCTACGAGCAGTACTTC.

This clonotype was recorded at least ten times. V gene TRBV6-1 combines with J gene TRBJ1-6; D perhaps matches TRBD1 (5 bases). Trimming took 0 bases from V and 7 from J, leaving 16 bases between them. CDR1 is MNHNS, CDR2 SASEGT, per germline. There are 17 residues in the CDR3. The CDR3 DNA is TGTGCCAGCAGTGAAGCAATTGCGCAGGGTTCGAATTCACCCCTCCACTTT. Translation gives CASSEAIAQGSNSPLHF.

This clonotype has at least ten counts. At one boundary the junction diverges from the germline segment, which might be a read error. The CDR3 sequence is CASSLRGELFF. The CDR3 DNA sequence: TGCGCCAGCAGCTTGAGAGGGGAGCTGTTTTTT. The V call is TRBV7-3, the J call TRBJ2-2; no firm D call. Germline V gives CDR1 SGHTA, CDR2 FQGTGA. The CDR3 consists of 11 residues. The full variable domain, its missing parts supplied by reference TRBV7-3 and TRBJ2-2, is GAGVSQTPSNKVTEKGKYVELRCDPISGHTALYWYRQSLGQGPEFLIYFQGTGAADDSGLPNDRFFAVRPEGSVSTLKIQRTERGDSAVYLCASSLRGELFFGEGSRLTVL.

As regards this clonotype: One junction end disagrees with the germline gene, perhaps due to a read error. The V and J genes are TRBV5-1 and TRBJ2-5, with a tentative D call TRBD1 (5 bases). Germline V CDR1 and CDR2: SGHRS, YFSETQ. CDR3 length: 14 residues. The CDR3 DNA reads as TGCGCCAGCAGCCCTGGAGTTGGGGCAGAGACCCTGTACTTC. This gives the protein CASSPGVGAETLYF.

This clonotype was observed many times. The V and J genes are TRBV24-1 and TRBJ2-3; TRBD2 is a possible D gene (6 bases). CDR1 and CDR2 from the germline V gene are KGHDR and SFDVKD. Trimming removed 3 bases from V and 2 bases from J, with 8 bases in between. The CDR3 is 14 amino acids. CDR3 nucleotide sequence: TGTGCCACCAGTGATCGGGGGTACACAGATACGCAGTATTTT. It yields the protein CATSDRGYTDTQYF.